This TCR beta chain was retrieved from a study of T cell changes during pregnancy in multiple sclerosis. The protocol was immunoSEQ multiplex PCR, while the TCRdb copy is restricted to in-frame clones and leaves out a portion. The table includes roughly 89,000 clones, almost 95% detected once. The sequencing used peripheral blood, collected in the third trimester of pregnancy. The TCR originated in a female donor with multiple sclerosis, enrolled in a pregnancy study.

This chain's CDR3 is CASSFAGSYNEQFF. CDR3 coding DNA: TGTGCCAGCAGTTTTGCAGGCTCCTACAATGAGCAGTTCTTC. The chain carries TRBV28 and TRBJ2-1, with no clear D. The V gene's germline CDR1 is MDHEN and CDR2 SYDVKM. The V end lost 3 bases, the J end lost 0 bases, and 6 bases lay between the germline ends. The CDR3 totals 14 residues.